This TCR beta chain appears in the sequencing data of a study of shared clonotypes between healthy human individuals. Assay used: immunoSEQ multiplex PCR; TCRdb lists only in-frame clones, some missing. The sample includes roughly 2.2 million clones, approximately 93% of them seen just once. The ends lost 6 bases at V and 1 base at J; junction bases unmatched: 2. The CDR3 is 13 amino acids. Germline V gene lookup returns CDR1 SGHVS and CDR2 FQNEAQ. The V and J genes are TRBV7-8 and TRBJ1-1, with TRBD1 matching 7 bases. The sequence was obtained from a man aged 18 to 29 in good health. Some clones in this sample may be carry-over from other donors' samples. Sample: naive CD4+ T cells from PBMCs. The sample's subset: CD45RA+ positively selected. The CDR3 here is CASRRTGNTEAFF. The DNA of the CDR3 is TGTGCCAGCAGACGGACAGGGAACACTGAAGCTTTCTTT.